The 6 T cell receptor beta chains below all came from one sample that was sequenced in a study of T-cell reconstitution after alpha-beta-depleted transplantation in children. Preparing the TCRbeta library involved the use of unique molecular identifiers. TCRdb redid the calling of the PCR reads with MiXCR, one entry per CDR3 protein. The sample records around 100,000 distinct CDR3 sequences, about a tenth being singletons. This specimen was PBMCs, taken before TCRalphabeta/CD19-depleted stem cell transplant. These receptors were obtained from a boy between 2 and 10 years old with acute lymphoblastic leukemia, due to receive a stem cell transplant.

Note on this clonotype: A much larger clonotype is one base distant, so this may be a read error. V usage is TRBV6-5 and J usage is TRBJ2-1; 13 bases agree with TRBD2. The CDR3 extends over 18 amino acids. CDR1 MNHEY and CDR2 SVGAGI come from the germline V gene. CDR3 in amino acids: CASSYAPGLAGKRDEKFF. The CDR3 nucleotides are TGTGCCAGCAGTTACGCACCGGGACTAGCGGGAAAGCGGGATGAGAAGTTCTTC.

The chain links TRBV6-5 to TRBJ1-2; no definite D call. This CDR3 has 15 residues. V gave up 0 bases and J gave up 2 bases, with 10 bases separating them. Germline CDR1 MNHEY, CDR2 SVGAGI. In DNA, the CDR3 is TGTGCCAGCAGTTACTCGAATAACAGAAACTATGGCTACACCTTC. It codes for CASSYSNNRNYGYTF.

The V and J genes are TRBV27 and TRBJ2-7; TRBD1 matches at 7 bases. In germline, CDR1 is MNHEY, CDR2 SMNVEV (reference sequence). The length of the CDR3 is 14 residues. Trimming removed 5 bases from V and 2 bases from J; junction bases left unmatched: 6. CDR3 nucleotides: TGTGCCAGCAGTGAAAGGGGGCCCACCTACGAGCAGTACTTC. It yields the protein CASSERGPTYEQYF.

In this sample, this clonotype turned up a few times. The chain carries TRBV12-3 or TRBV12-4 and TRBJ2-6; D ambiguous. The CDR3 contains 15 residues. V shed 3 bases and J shed 2 bases, with 8 bases lying between them. The CDR3 DNA is TGTGCCAGCAGTTTGTTGGCCGCTGGGGCCAACGTCCTGACTTTC. Translation gives CASSLLAAGANVLTF.

In this sample, this clonotype turned up a few times. This sequence joins TRBV7-9 and TRBJ2-1; no clear D gene. The CDR3 contains 14 residues. Germline CDR1 is SEHNR and CDR2 is FQNEAQ (reference sequence). V dropped 4 bases and J dropped 3 bases, with 10 bases sitting between them. The CDR3 sequence: CASSYSTLYNEQFF. DNA for the CDR3: TGTGCCAGCAGCTACTCGACCCTCTACAATGAGCAGTTCTTC.

This clonotype was seen repeatedly, ten times or more. This sequence joins TRBV12-3 or TRBV12-4 and TRBJ2-1; weak D call: TRBD2 (6 bases). Between the trimmed V and J ends, which lost 6 bases and 4 bases, there was a span of 16 bases. This CDR3 region has 15 residues. The CDR3 loop is CASRPTSRGYNEQFF. CDR3 in DNA: TGTGCCAGCAGGCCGACTAGTCGGGGTTACAATGAGCAGTTCTTC.